This T cell receptor (beta chain) stems from a study of T-cell reconstitution after alpha-beta-depleted transplantation in children. From germline, CDR1 is MNHNS and CDR2 SASEGT. This CDR3 has 18 residues. V was pared by 3 bases and J by 1 base, with 19 bases between. A TCRbeta library incorporating unique molecular identifiers was prepared. TCRdb re-called the PCR reads through MiXCR, storing one row per CDR3 protein. The sample includes more than 400,000 distinct CDR3 sequences, 43% of them seen just once. There are a few counts of this clonotype. Its antigen remains unidentified. Whole-study findings and limits: Surviving recipient T cells and thymic progenitors produced the high day-60 TCRbeta diversity seen in some patients. T-cell counts and diversity at one year following transplant were attributed mainly to newly produced T cells.

Sequencing was performed on PBMCs, taken before TCRalphabeta/CD19-depleted stem cell transplant. This rearrangement joins TRBV6-1 to TRBJ2-1, with D possibly being TRBD2 (6 bases). This receptor was obtained from a girl aged 2 to 9 with aplastic anemia, due to receive a stem cell transplant. As DNA, the CDR3 is TGTGCCAGCAGTGAGGGACTTAGTAGGTCCCGATCCTACAATGAGCAGTTCTTC. It codes for CASSEGLSRSRSYNEQFF.